Each of the 17 T cell receptor beta chains below was sequenced from the same sample in a study of spatial heterogeneity in lung cancer. Findings of the study overall: Tumors with more nonsynonymous mutations had more expanded intratumoral alpha and beta TCRs.

For these receptors, no antigen is known. From the 5' RACE reads, TCRdb called clonotypes with MiXCR, one entry per CDR3 protein. Of 6,500 to 9,500 distinct CDR3 sequences in the sample, approximately 12% are singletons; the top ten hold more than 9.5%. The sample's time point: sample taken at primary tumor resection. The sample consisted of lung tumor tissue, taken at surgery. The receptors derive from a male donor with early-stage non-small cell lung cancer.

By sample share, this clonotype is medium-sized (0.01 to 0.1%). This rearrangement joins TRBV11-2 to TRBJ2-4, with D perhaps matching TRBD2 (6 bases). The CDR3 is 19 amino acids. V was trimmed by 11 bases and J by 1 base, leaving 30 bases between them. CDR1 is SGHAT and CDR2 is FQNNGV in the germline V gene. The chain's CDR3 is CASTPVQRAQLRAKNIQYF. DNA of the CDR3: TGTGCCTCGACACCGGTCCAGCGGGCCCAACTGAGGGCCAAAAACATTCAGTACTTC.

This clonotype was seen more than once but under ten times. V usage is TRBV6-2 or TRBV6-3 and J usage is TRBJ2-7; D not resolved. CDR3 size: 13 residues. Germline-derived CDR1 and CDR2 are MNHEY and SVGEGT. V lost 5 bases and J 1 base, leaving 9 bases between the germline ends. CDR3 DNA sequence: TGTGCCAGCAGTAGAGGCAGATCCTACGAGCAGTACTTC. Encoded protein: CASSRGRSYEQYF.

This clonotype was recorded at least ten times. V gene TRBV10-3 combines with J gene TRBJ2-2; D possibly corresponds to TRBD2 (6 bases). Germline CDR1 ENHRY, CDR2 SYGVKD. This CDR3 contains 16 residues. V lost 3 bases to trimming and J lost 5 bases, with 16 bases between them. The CDR3 sequence is CAISDSTGVGTGELFF. The CDR3, as DNA: TGTGCCATCAGTGATTCGACGGGAGTAGGGACCGGGGAGCTGTTTTTT.

This clonotype was recorded many times. The chain combines TRBV4-2 with TRBJ2-7; perhaps D is TRBD1 or TRBD2 (6 bases each). CDR1 LGHNA and CDR2 YNFKEQ come from the germline V gene. This CDR3 has 16 amino acids. The V and J ends lost 4 bases and 6 bases respectively, with 22 bases between them. The CDR3 here is CASSRPRGGRLVEQYF. CDR3 DNA sequence: TGTGCCAGCAGCCGCCCCAGAGGGGGGCGCTTGGTCGAGCAGTACTTC.

This clonotype was recorded many times. The chain recombines TRBV7-9 with TRBJ2-7; TRBD1 agrees at 8 bases. CDR1 SEHNR and CDR2 FQNEAQ come from the germline V gene (reference sequence). The CDR3 has 14 residues. The V segment lost 5 bases and the J segment 3 bases; nucleotides outside the gene matches: 6. The CDR3 coding sequence is TGTGCCAGCAGCGCAGCCGGGACAGGCTACGAGCAGTACTTC. This encodes CASSAAGTGYEQYF.

This sequence joins TRBV20-1 and TRBJ2-3, with 13 bases identical to TRBD2. Germline lookup yields CDR1 DFQATT and CDR2 SNEGSKA (reference sequence). The CDR3 runs 15 residues. The junction had 7 bases not matched to a gene; V was cut back by 6 bases and J by 4 bases. The CDR3 spells CSATPGLAGSDTQYF. The DNA for the CDR3 is TGCAGTGCAACTCCGGGACTAGCGGGATCAGATACGCAGTATTTT.

This clonotype showed up many times. The CDR3 DNA is TGTGCCGGCAAATTCCAAGAGACCCAGTACTTC. Translated, it gives CAGKFQETQYF. The V call is TRBV2, the J call TRBJ2-5; D is ambiguous. The CDR3 has 11 residues. Trimming stripped 11 bases from V and 1 base from J, with 8 bases between. Germline V gene sequence: CDR1 SNHLY, CDR2 FYNNEI.

This clonotype was seen at least ten times. V is TRBV29-1 and J is TRBJ2-3, with 7 bases fitting TRBD2. The ends lost 6 bases at V and 8 bases at J; junction bases unmatched: 23. The CDR3 sequence is 17 residues long. Germline-derived CDR1 and CDR2 are SQVTM and ANQGSEA. The CDR3 spells CSVQEGVASGGPGTQYF. CDR3 coding DNA: TGCAGCGTCCAAGAAGGAGTGGCTAGCGGAGGTCCGGGTACGCAGTATTTT.

The chain couples TRBV20-1 to TRBJ1-1, with no clear D. Germline V lookup: CDR1 DFQATT, CDR2 SNEGSKA (reference sequence). The CDR3 contains 13 residues. The V end lost 2 bases, the J end lost 4 bases, and 11 bases lay between the germline ends. The CDR3 is CSARSGESTEAFF. The DNA of the CDR3 is TGCAGTGCTAGATCCGGGGAGAGCACTGAAGCTTTCTTT.

In this sample, this clonotype turned up many times. The rearrangement uses TRBV5-1 and TRBJ1-5; TRBD1 might be the D (6 bases). Trimming pared 4 bases from V and 7 bases from J, leaving 15 bases between. CDR3 length: 14 residues. CDR1 is SGHRS, CDR2 YFSETQ, per germline. The CDR3 DNA is TGCGCCAGCAGCCCGGGAGGGGGAGGACAGCCCCAGCATTTT. This translates into CASSPGGGGQPQHF.

V gene TRBV7-6 combines with J gene TRBJ2-3, with 8 bases fitting TRBD2. CDR1 is SGHVS, CDR2 FNYEAQ, per germline. V trimming: 2 bases; J trimming: 2 bases; junction bases outside the gene matches: 6. The CDR3 has 16 residues. CDR3 sequence (DNA): TGTGCCAGCAGCTTATTTGCGGGAGGTTCCACAGATACGCAGTATTTT. This codes for CASSLFAGGSTDTQYF.

This clonotype is labeled as medium-sized. The V and J genes are TRBV9 and TRBJ2-5; 7 nucleotides agree with TRBD2. With V trimmed by 4 bases and J by 0 bases, 9 bases remained unmatched. There are 16 residues in the CDR3. Looked up from germline, CDR1 is SGDLS and CDR2 is YYNGEE. The CDR3 loop reads CASSPGVSGYQETQYF. CDR3 nucleotides: TGTGCCAGCAGCCCCGGGGTTAGCGGGTACCAAGAGACCCAGTACTTC. Full variable domain (outside the CDR3, taken from reference TRBV9 and TRBJ2-5): DSGVTQTPKHLITATGQRVTLRCSPRSGDLSVYWYQQSLDQGLQFLIQYYNGEERAKGNILERFSAQQFPDLHSELNLSSLELGDSALYFCASSPGVSGYQETQYFGPGTRLLVL.

This sequence joins TRBV12-3 or TRBV12-4 and TRBJ1-1; 7 bases line up with TRBD1. V lost 8 bases and J lost 6; bases outside the gene matches: 9. The CDR3 loop spans 13 amino acids. For the CDR3, the DNA is TGTGCCAGCGGGAGGGGGCTCGAGGCTGAAGCTTTCTTT. This encodes CASGRGLEAEAFF.

At least ten counts were recorded for this clonotype. J is TRBJ1-3 and V is TRBV12-3 or TRBV12-4; D is unclear. The CDR3 is 15 residues long. Trimming stripped 5 bases from V and 0 bases from J, with 11 bases between. The CDR3 spells CASSEGSPSGNTIYF. The CDR3 DNA sequence: TGTGCCAGCAGTGAAGGATCTCCCTCTGGAAACACCATATATTTT.

This clonotype was seen repeatedly, ten times or more. The chain employs TRBV20-1 and TRBJ2-3; D gene unclear. The V gene lost 3 bases and the J gene lost 4 bases, with 17 bases spanning the gap. The CDR3 sequence is 15 residues long. Germline assignment: CDR1 DFQATT and CDR2 SNEGSKA (reference sequence). CDR3 sequence reads: CSASRGLDLSDTQYF. CDR3 nucleotide sequence: TGCAGTGCTAGCCGTGGTCTGGATTTATCAGATACGCAGTATTTT.

This clonotype showed up many times. The gene calls are TRBV6-5 and TRBJ2-7; D unclear. V was shortened by 4 bases and J by 4 bases, with 17 bases between the two germline ends. CDR3 length equals 15 residues. Germline lookup yields CDR1 MNHEY and CDR2 SVGAGI. CDR3 region: CASSSPQTDLYEQYF. DNA of the CDR3: TGTGCCAGCAGTTCCCCCCAGACTGATCTTTACGAGCAGTACTTC.

In its sample, this clonotype is medium-sized. This chain links TRBV5-6 with TRBJ1-1, with D maybe TRBD1 (5 bases). Germline CDR1 SGHDT, CDR2 YYEEEE. This CDR3 has 12 amino acids. V was clipped by 2 bases and J by 11 bases, with 13 bases between them. CDR3 DNA: TGTGCCAGCAGCTTAAGACAGTTCGTCGCTTTCTTT. It specifies CASSLRQFVAFF.